The 9 T cell receptor beta chains presented below share a single source sample, sequenced in a study of regulatory T cells in long-lasting Graves disease. Arm-PCR with iRepertoire HTBI primers amplified the CDR3 regions for these TCR beta libraries. TCRdb fed the multiplex PCR reads into MiXCR, producing one record per CDR3 protein. The sample has approximately 690,000 distinct CDR3 sequences; around 32% are singletons. Time point meaning: persistent/refractory GD, antithyroid drugs over 5 years with positive TRAb. From PBMCs, RNA was extracted and then used to make the TCR library. This specimen consisted of peripheral blood mononuclear cells (PBMCs), obtained when the disease was refractory, from a patient treated with antithyroid drugs. The receptors here all came from a female donor with Graves disease.

This chain joins TRBV7-9 and TRBJ2-7, with D perhaps TRBD1 (5 bases). Germline V CDR1 and CDR2: SEHNR, FQNEAQ (reference sequence). CDR3 size: 14 residues. Trimming removed 1 base at V and 2 bases at J, with 9 bases between. CDR3 amino acids: CASSLGQITYEQYF. The DNA of the CDR3 is TGTGCCAGCAGCTTAGGACAGATTACCTACGAGCAGTACTTC.

Only a few counts were recorded for this clonotype. The chain uses TRBV15 and TRBJ1-5; D unclear. This CDR3 region has 13 residues. Germline V lookup: CDR1 LNHNV, CDR2 YYDKDF (reference sequence). V was shortened by 1 base and J by 7 bases, with 8 bases between the two germline ends. CDR3 sequence reads: CATSRVVRQPQHF. The CDR3, as DNA: TGTGCCACCAGCAGAGTAGTGCGACAGCCCCAGCATTTT. Filled out from reference TRBV15 and TRBJ1-5, the complete variable domain reads DAMVIQNPRYQVTQFGKPVTLSCSQTLNHNVMYWYQQKSSQAPKLLFHYYDKDFNNEADTPDNFQSRRPNTSFCFLDIRSPGLGDTAMYLCATSRVVRQPQHFGDGTRLSIL.

This clonotype showed up just a few times. The V and J genes are TRBV4-1 and TRBJ1-2; D unclear. Germline V gives CDR1 MGHRA, CDR2 YSYEKL. Trimming took 4 bases from V and 3 from J, leaving 9 bases between them. This CDR3 is built from 13 residues. DNA for the CDR3: TGCGCCAGCAGCCCTAACAAGTACTATGGCTACACCTTC. Residues: CASSPNKYYGYTF.

The V call is TRBV2, the J call TRBJ2-7, with 7 bases lining up with TRBD1. The CDR3 is 12 amino acids. With V trimmed by 10 bases and J by 2 bases, 5 bases remained unmatched. From germline, CDR1 is SNHLY and CDR2 FYNNEI. CDR3 loop: CAKRTGAYEQYF. The CDR3 DNA reads TGTGCCAAACGGACAGGAGCCTACGAGCAGTACTTC.

V usage is TRBV20-1 and J usage is TRBJ2-7, with D hard to call. CDR1 and CDR2 from the germline V gene are DFQATT and SNEGSKA (reference sequence). The CDR3 is 15 amino acids. V lost 4 bases and J 0 bases, leaving 16 bases between the germline ends. The CDR3 reads CSATASGLSSYEQYF. CDR3 bases: TGCAGTGCTACCGCGTCCGGGTTAAGCTCCTACGAGCAGTACTTC.

This clonotype was observed a handful of times. This rearrangement joins TRBV19 to TRBJ1-6; D remains unclear. Germline CDR1 is LNHDA and CDR2 is SQIVND (reference sequence). CDR3 length: 16 amino acids. Trimming shortened V by 6 bases and J by 7 bases, and 19 bases separated the two germline ends. The chain's CDR3 is CASSEVWGNPNSPLHF. As DNA, the CDR3 is TGTGCCAGTAGCGAAGTATGGGGTAATCCCAATTCACCCCTCCACTTT.

The V gene is TRBV28, the J gene TRBJ1-2, with a weak D call TRBD1 (6 bases). This CDR3 comprises 12 residues. V lost 10 bases, J lost 7 bases, and 16 bases lay in between. Germline CDR1 reads MDHEN; CDR2 reads SYDVKM. The CDR3: CATQGQGSGYTF. CDR3 coding DNA: TGTGCCACCCAGGGGCAGGGGTCTGGCTACACCTTC.

This clonotype has ten or more counts. V and J are TRBV6-5 and TRBJ1-5, with 7 bases lining up with TRBD1. The V and J ends lost 6 bases and 4 bases, in that order; junction bases with no gene match: 9. CDR3 length: 15 amino acids. Germline CDR1 is MNHEY and CDR2 is SVGAGI. The CDR3 DNA is TGTGCCAGCAGCTACCGGGACAGCCTAAATCAGCCCCAGCATTTT. Translating it yields CASSYRDSLNQPQHF.

The chain joins TRBV25-1 to TRBJ1-2; the match to TRBD1 covers 8 bases. The CDR3 sequence is 13 residues long. Germline CDR1 and CDR2: MGHDK and SYGVNS. Losses at the gene ends were 7 bases for V and 3 bases for J; bases not matched to a gene: 4. The CDR3 protein is CASTKGQDYGYTF. The CDR3 nucleotides are TGTGCCAGCACTAAGGGACAGGACTATGGCTACACCTTC.